This is a list of T cell receptor beta chains from one sample in a study of OX40 agonist ivuxolimab in advanced cancers. Sequencing used immunoSEQ multiplex PCR; TCRdb keeps in-frame clones, though not all of them. The sample records tens of thousands of clones, 70% to 85% being singletons. The sequences come from CD4+ or CD8+ T cells sorted from blood, collected in a trial of the OX40 agonist ivuxolimab. The source of these receptors is an adult with an advanced solid tumor such as melanoma, head and neck, liver or kidney cancer. The CDR3 runs from the conserved cysteine through the conserved F or W. The order of the fields is J gene, CDR3 length, clone size, D gene, V gene, CDR3 protein, CDR3 DNA. D genes are given only for firm matches. Clone size appears in some rows only: once, few, many, or a class for an expanded clone.

TRBJ2-2 16 . TRBD2 TRBV7-6 CASSLTSGRNTGELFF TGTGCCAGCAGCTTGACTAGCGGGAGGAACACCGGGGAGCTGTTTTTT
TRBJ1-1 14 . TRBD1 TRBV2 CASRPRTGNTEAFF TGTGCCAGCAGGCCAAGGACAGGGAACACTGAAGCTTTCTTT
TRBJ2-7 13 once . TRBV7-9 CASSPTAPYEQYF TGTGCCAGCAGCCCGACAGCCCCCTACGAGCAGTACTTC
TRBJ2-3 16 . TRBD2 TRBV6-6 CASNPFSGSEVDTQYF TGTGCCAGCAACCCCTTTAGCGGGAGTGAGGTAGATACGCAGTATTTT
TRBJ2-7 12 . . TRBV5-8 CASSLTLYEQYF TGTGCCAGCAGCTTGACCCTCTACGAGCAGTACTTC
TRBJ2-1 15 . TRBD2 TRBV28 CASRPGLAATNEQFF TGTGCCAGCAGACCGGGACTAGCGGCGACGAATGAGCAGTTCTTC
TRBJ2-7 14 once . TRBV5-1 CASSLAATSYEQYF TGCGCCAGCAGCTTGGCTGCCACCTCCTACGAGCAGTACTTC
TRBJ2-6 14 . . TRBV7-2 CASSLGGEANVLTF TGTGCCAGCAGCTTAGGTGGGGAGGCCAACGTCCTGACTTTC
TRBJ2-2 15 . TRBD1 TRBV7-2 CASSSGTDYTGELFF TGTGCCAGCAGCTCCGGGACAGACTACACCGGGGAGCTGTTTTTT
TRBJ2-1 14 . TRBD2 TRBV6-5 CATGTNGLAGAQFF TGTGCCACGGGGACCAACGGACTAGCGGGAGCGCAGTTCTTC
TRBJ2-3 14 once . TRBV18 CASSPDWGTDTQYF TGTGCCAGCTCACCTGACTGGGGCACAGATACGCAGTATTTT
TRBJ2-1 14 . . TRBV9 CASSANGAYNEQFF TGTGCCAGCAGTGCCAACGGGGCCTACAATGAGCAGTTCTTC
TRBJ2-2 12 . . TRBV6-6 CASSWSSGELFF TGTGCCAGCAGCTGGAGTTCCGGGGAGCTGTTTTTT
TRBJ2-1 15 once . TRBV13 CASSAQGRSYNEQFF TGTGCCAGCAGCGCCCAGGGAAGGAGCTACAATGAGCAGTTCTTC
TRBJ2-5 12 . TRBD2 TRBV6-5 CASSSGGETQYF TGTGCCAGCAGTTCCGGGGGGGAGACCCAGTACTTC
TRBJ2-3 13 once . TRBV7-9 CASSQRNTDTQYF TGTGCCAGCAGCCAGAGAAACACAGATACGCAGTATTTT
TRBJ2-7 13 . TRBD2 TRBV7-8 CASSWAGVSEQYF TGTGCCAGCTCTTGGGCGGGAGTCTCCGAGCAGTACTTC
TRBJ1-2 11 once . TRBV29-1 CSVDTRHGYTF TGCAGCGTTGACACTCGACATGGCTACACCTTC
TRBJ2-2 16 . TRBD1 TRBV19 CASSIPGQGDTGELFF TGTGCCAGTAGTATACCGGGACAGGGGGACACCGGGGAGCTGTTTTTT
TRBJ1-4 14 . . TRBV29-1 CSAADDPTNEKLFF TGCAGCGCCGCGGACGATCCAACTAATGAAAAACTGTTTTTT
TRBJ2-3 15 . . TRBV27 CASSFATTSTDTQYF TGTGCCAGCAGTTTCGCGACCACTAGCACAGATACGCAGTATTTT
TRBJ2-1 16 . TRBD2 TRBV5-4 CASSSGLEPSYNEQFF TGTGCCAGCAGTTCAGGACTAGAACCCTCCTACAATGAGCAGTTCTTC
TRBJ2-5 16 . TRBD2 TRBV18 CASSPTRASGQETQYF TGTGCCAGCTCACCAACTCGGGCTAGCGGTCAAGAGACCCAGTACTTC
TRBJ2-1 15 . . TRBV11-2 CASSVAYQQHNEQFF TGTGCCAGCAGCGTAGCTTATCAGCAGCACAATGAGCAGTTCTTC
TRBJ2-5 14 . . TRBV19 CASSIVGGTETQYF TGTGCCAGTAGTATAGTAGGCGGGACAGAGACCCAGTACTTC
TRBJ2-7 14 . . TRBV30 CAWSMGTSSYEQYF TGTGCCTGGAGTATGGGGACTTCCTCCTACGAGCAGTACTTC
TRBJ2-5 14 . . TRBV6-5 CASSYTGSAKTQYF TGTGCCAGCAGTTACACAGGGTCCGCGAAGACCCAGTACTTC
TRBJ1-1 13 . . TRBV27 CASKENGNTEAFF TGTGCCAGCAAGGAGAACGGGAACACTGAAGCTTTCTTT